The sequence of this TCR beta chain was determined in a study of blood T cell repertoires in COVID-19. In the study overall: Italy, Spain and the United States were the sources of the convalescent and acute COVID-19 samples. T cells, B-cell-depleted T cells, or PBMCs provided the cDNA or gDNA that served as material.

In the authors' methods: Amplification from reference gene primers served as the basis for estimated nucleated cell counts. Some clones are missing from TCRdb's copy, which holds only in-frame ones; the method was immunoSEQ multiplex PCR. V, J and clone size are those of that table, while D and trimming were read from the DNA. The sample includes over 90,000 clones, 81% of them seen just once. Losses at the gene ends were 7 bases for V and 5 bases for J; bases not matched to a gene: 6. Germline V gene data show CDR1 as LNHDA and CDR2 as SQIVND (reference sequence). The CDR3 runs 14 residues. Enrolment of Seattle patients took place during active infection, and they were followed longitudinally.

This TCR derives from a man of 80 years or more with COVID-19, enrolled during active disease. The sequenced sample consisted of peripheral blood. The chain carries TRBV19 and TRBJ1-1, with TRBD1 identical over 11 bases. CDR3 residues: CASIHRDRGTEAFF. CDR3 in DNA: TGTGCCAGTATCCACCGGGACAGGGGGACTGAAGCTTTCTTT. Supplemented by reference TRBV19 and TRBJ1-1, the full variable domain reads DGGITQSPKYLFRKEGQNVTLSCEQNLNHDAMYWYRQDPGQGLRLIYYSQIVNDFQKGDIAEGYSVSREKKESFPLTVTSAQKNPTAFYLCASIHRDRGTEAFFGQGTRLTVV.